The T cell receptor (beta chain) under discussion was sequenced for a study of blood T cell repertoires in COVID-19 (dated by TCRdb to the early 2020s). Broadly, across the study: Collaborator samples came from the United States, Italy and Spain and covered acute and convalescent phases of COVID-19. The prospective study material was composed of cDNA or gDNA derived from T cells, B-cell-depleted T cells, or PBMCs. Deeply sampled blood TCRbeta repertoires from subjects exposed to, actively infected with, or recovered from COVID-19 were included in the dataset. A freely available public database, intended as a resource for researchers studying the immune response to SARS-CoV-2, is where the repertoires were released. The samples were drawn from two sources: the first 160 participants of the ongoing ImmuneRACE study, and 1,000 to 1,500 subjects contributed by 6 global collaborators. Sample metadata almost always included a de-identified subject ID, COVID-19 status, age in years and sex. Where available, HLA class I and class II types were taken from metadata supplied by the sample provider and were not determined by assay-based typing. General study outcomes and caveats: The amount of clinical and demographic metadata varied by source and participant and was provided uncurated.

This clone was counted between two and nine times. What antigen it recognizes has not been identified. It has no much larger one-base neighbor in the sample; base qualities were not kept. At one collaborating source in Seattle, patients were enrolled during active infection and were followed longitudinally through the course of disease. Collaborating institutions collected whole blood in K2EDTA tubes following their own protocols. For TCRbeta analysis, collaborators shipped samples in one of three forms: frozen whole blood, isolated PBMCs, or DNA extracted from either of those sample types. The germline V gene gives CDR1 as MNHEY and CDR2 as SVGAGI. Here V drops 0 bases and J drops 6 bases, and the junction holds 8 bases not matched to any gene. Including cysteine and phenylalanine, the CDR3 has 16 amino acids. The kept DNA is CDR3 alone, 48 bases in frame from the first base. TCRbeta CDR3 regions were amplified from genomic DNA using the immunoSEQ Assay, a bias-controlled multiplex PCR. On the authors' methods: Nucleated cell counts per sample were estimated from amplification of reference gene primers within the assay. To quantify the absolute abundance of each unique TCRbeta CDR3 rearrangement, sequence reads were collapsed and filtered. For each sample, productive Simpson clonality was calculated as the square root of Simpson's diversity index over productive rearrangements. Imported from immuneACCESS, the table was reduced by TCRdb to in-frame sequences with V and J called. These copies leave out some clones; in studies compared against another copy, an unresolved V gene accounts for under half, and the cause of the remainder is not known. That table is the source of V, J and clone size, and D and trimming were worked out from the DNA. The sample table shows more than 200,000 clones, and more than 85% are seen once. The ten largest account for roughly 10% of the sample.

Rearrangement joined TRBV6-5 to TRBJ1-2, with 9 junctional bases fitting TRBD1. This TCR was recovered from a woman aged 45-59 years with COVID-19, enrolled during active disease. The sequenced sample consisted of peripheral blood. This receptor has the CDR3 CASSYSRDRVTDGYTF. The sequence in DNA is TGTGCCAGCAGTTACTCGAGGGACAGGGTTACCGATGGCTACACCTTC.